Listed below are T cell receptor beta chains from one sample, sequenced in a study of blood T cell repertoires in COVID-19. Clones were read by immunoSEQ multiplex PCR, and TCRdb kept only the in-frame ones, dropping some. The data show fewer than 250,000 clones, 83% seen once. Sequenced material: peripheral blood. Source of these receptors: a woman in her 70s with active or convalescent COVID-19. Each CDR3 is given with its conserved first and last residue. A D gene is named only where the DNA matches it firmly. For some rows the clone size is stated as once, few or many, or as a class when expanded; others skip it.

V	D	size	J	DNA	CDR3
TRBV11-1	TRBD1	NA	TRBJ2-7	TGTGCCAGCAGCTCAAGGGGACAGGGGCTCTACGAGCAGTACTTC	CASSSRGQGLYEQYF
TRBV4-3	TRBD1	once	TRBJ1-1	TGCGCCAGCAGCCAGACAGGGGCTTCCCCCTTCACTGAAGCTTTCTTT	CASSQTGASPFTEAFF
TRBV21-1	NA	once	TRBJ1-2	TGTGCCAGCAGCAAAGATCGATCGGGACAGGGGGCGAGTGGCTACACCTTC	CASSKDRSGQGASGYTF
TRBV30	NA	NA	TRBJ1-2	TGTGCCTGGAGTGTCGGGGGGTATGGCTACACCTTC	CAWSVGGYGYTF
TRBV5-1	NA	NA	TRBJ2-5	TGCGCCAGCAGCTTGATCGGGTCGCACCAAGAGACCCAGTACTTC	CASSLIGSHQETQYF
TRBV9	NA	few	TRBJ2-1	TGTGCCAGCAGCGTAGGTTGGGAGCTCTACAATGAGCAGTTCTTC	CASSVGWELYNEQFF
TRBV24-1	NA	NA	TRBJ2-3	TGTGCCACCAGTAACCCGGGACTTCCCACAGATACGCAGTATTTT	CATSNPGLPTDTQYF
TRBV5-1	NA	once	TRBJ1-2	TGCGCCAGCAGCTTAGAGGATGCGGGCTACACCTTC	CASSLEDAGYTF
TRBV18	NA	few	TRBJ2-3	TGTGCCAGCTCACCTCCCTTAGCCTACACGCAGTATTTT	CASSPPLAYTQYF
TRBV28	TRBD1	NA	TRBJ2-7	TGTGCCAGCAGTTTATTGGGACAGTCCTACGAGCAGTACTTC	CASSLLGQSYEQYF
TRBV6-5	TRBD2	once	TRBJ2-3	TGTGCCAGCAGAACGGGAGGGCCAATAGATACGCAGTATTTT	CASRTGGPIDTQYF
TRBV6-5	NA	NA	TRBJ1-3	TGTGCCAGCAGCCTGTCCCGAGGGAGTGGAAACACCATATATTTT	CASSLSRGSGNTIYF
TRBV7-3	TRBD2	NA	TRBJ2-3	TGTGCCAGCAGCTTGGGACTAGCAGGAGATACGCAGTATTTT	CASSLGLAGDTQYF
TRBV2	NA	NA	TRBJ2-3	TGTGCCAGCAGTGAATTTGGGGGAGGTTCGGATACGCAGTATTTT	CASSEFGGGSDTQYF
TRBV19	NA	once	TRBJ1-1	TGTGCCAGTAGTATGACACGTGGCGGGAGTGAAGCTTTCTTT	CASSMTRGGSEAFF
TRBV7-6	TRBD1	NA	TRBJ1-6	TGTGCCAGCAGTTCCACTACAGGGGGTGGACCCCTCCACTTT	CASSSTTGGGPLHF
TRBV19	NA	once	TRBJ2-1	TGTGCCACCGTAGCGGACCACTACAATGAGCAGTTCTTC	CATVADHYNEQFF
TRBV14	NA	NA	TRBJ2-1	TGTGCCAGCAGCCCACTGACGGGGAGCTCCTACAATGAGCAGTTCTTC	CASSPLTGSSYNEQFF
TRBV4-2	NA	few	TRBJ1-3	TGTGCCAGCAGCCAAGATTCAGGGGCTGGAAACACCATATATTTT	CASSQDSGAGNTIYF
TRBV28	NA	once	TRBJ1-2	TGTGCCAGCAGTACCGGGGGGGTCGGAAACTATGGCTACACCTTC	CASSTGGVGNYGYTF
TRBV5-4	NA	NA	TRBJ1-2	TGTGCCAGCAGCTTGGGGACAGCTCATAACTATGGCTACACCTTC	CASSLGTAHNYGYTF
TRBV5-1	NA	NA	TRBJ2-2	TGCGCCAGCAGTCAGGACACCGCGAACACCGGGGAGCTGTTTTTT	CASSQDTANTGELFF
TRBV19	TRBD1	NA	TRBJ2-7	TGTGCCAGTAGTAGGGACAGCCTAACCTACGAGCAGTACTTC	CASSRDSLTYEQYF
TRBV7-2	TRBD2	NA	TRBJ2-5	TGTGCCAGCAGCTTAGTTGGGGGGGAGAGACAAGAGACCCAGTACTTC	CASSLVGGERQETQYF
TRBV12-5	NA	NA	TRBJ1-2	TGTGCTAGTGGTTTGTCAGGCAGACCATCTAACTATGGCTACACCTTC	CASGLSGRPSNYGYTF
TRBV14	NA	NA	TRBJ1-2	TGTGCCAGCAGCCAATGGCAGGGGAGCGGCTACACCTTC	CASSQWQGSGYTF
TRBV5-1	NA	NA	TRBJ1-5	TGCGCCAGCAGCTTGTTCGGGGATAGCAATCAGCCCCAGCATTTT	CASSLFGDSNQPQHF
TRBV24-1	NA	NA	TRBJ2-3	TGTGCCACCAGTGGCGCGGGACTTGCCGCAGATACGCAGTATTTT	CATSGAGLAADTQYF
TRBV28	NA	few	TRBJ2-1	TGTGCCAGCATGCAAGGTAGCTATGAGCAGTTCTTC	CASMQGSYEQFF
TRBV6-2/TRBV6-3	NA	NA	TRBJ2-3	TGTGCCAGCAGTAAAATAGGGGTAGATACGCAGTATTTT	CASSKIGVDTQYF
TRBV5-1	TRBD2	NA	TRBJ2-3	TGCGCCAGCAGCTTGGTGGTGCGGGAGTTGTCAGATACGCAGTATTTT	CASSLVVRELSDTQYF
TRBV30	NA	NA	TRBJ1-1	TGTGCCTGGAGTGCCCCGCACAGGGTGAACACTGAAGCTTTCTTT	CAWSAPHRVNTEAFF
TRBV5-1	TRBD1	NA	TRBJ1-1	TGCGCCAGCAGCTGGGGGGACAGGTGGAATGAAGCTTTCTTT	CASSWGDRWNEAFF
TRBV15	TRBD1	few	TRBJ1-2	TGTGCCACCAGCAGAGGGGGAGGACAGGGCTGGGAAGGCTACACCTTC	CATSRGGGQGWEGYTF